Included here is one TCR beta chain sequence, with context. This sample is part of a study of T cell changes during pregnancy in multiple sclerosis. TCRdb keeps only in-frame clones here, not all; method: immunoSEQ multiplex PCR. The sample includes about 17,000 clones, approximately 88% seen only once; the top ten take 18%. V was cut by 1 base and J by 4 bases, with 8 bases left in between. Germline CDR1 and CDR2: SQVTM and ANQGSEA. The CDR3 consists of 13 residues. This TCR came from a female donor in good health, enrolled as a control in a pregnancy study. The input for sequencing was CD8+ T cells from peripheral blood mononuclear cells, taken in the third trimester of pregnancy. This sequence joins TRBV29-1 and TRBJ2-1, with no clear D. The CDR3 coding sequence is TGCAGCGTTGAAGCACTGGTGTACAATGAGCAGTTCTTC. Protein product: CSVEALVYNEQFF.